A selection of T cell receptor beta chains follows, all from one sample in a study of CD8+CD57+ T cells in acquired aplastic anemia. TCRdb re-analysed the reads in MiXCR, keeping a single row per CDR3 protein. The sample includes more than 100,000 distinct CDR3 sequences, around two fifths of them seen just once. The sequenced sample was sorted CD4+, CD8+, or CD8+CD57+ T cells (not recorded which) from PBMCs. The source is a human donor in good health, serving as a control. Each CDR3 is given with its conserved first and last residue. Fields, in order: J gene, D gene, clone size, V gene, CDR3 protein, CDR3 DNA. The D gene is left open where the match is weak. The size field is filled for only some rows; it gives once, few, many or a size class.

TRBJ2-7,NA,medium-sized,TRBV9,CASSVAHRPYEQYF,TGTGCCAGCAGCGTAGCGCACCGCCCCTACGAGCAGTACTTC
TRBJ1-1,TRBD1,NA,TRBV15,CATSGRDRGTEAFF,TGTGCCACCAGCGGCCGGGACAGGGGCACTGAAGCTTTCTTT
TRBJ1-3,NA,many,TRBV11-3,CASSSPFSGNTIYF,TGTGCCAGCAGCTCTCCCTTCTCTGGAAACACCATATATTTT
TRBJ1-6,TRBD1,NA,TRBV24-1,CATSLGTGNSPLHF,TGTGCCACCAGTTTAGGGACAGGGAATTCACCCCTCCACTTT
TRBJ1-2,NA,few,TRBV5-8,CASSFVGSGIGYTF,TGTGCCAGCAGCTTCGTAGGAAGCGGTATAGGCTACACCTTC
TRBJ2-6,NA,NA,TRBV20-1,CSALTGSGANVLTF,TGCAGTGCTCTTACAGGGTCTGGGGCCAACGTCCTGACTTTC
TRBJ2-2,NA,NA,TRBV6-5,CASRLGAAGELFF,TGTGCCAGCAGATTAGGGGCAGCCGGGGAGCTGTTTTTT
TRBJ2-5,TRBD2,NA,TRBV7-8,CASSLAPVAGGLSAQYF,TGTGCCAGCAGCTTAGCGCCAGTAGCGGGGGGTCTATCGGCCCAGTACTTC
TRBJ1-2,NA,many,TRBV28,CASSTLGLTPWSYTF,TGTGCCAGCAGCACACTCGGGCTTACCCCATGGAGCTACACCTTC
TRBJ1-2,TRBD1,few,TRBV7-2,CASSSRTGGNGYTF,TGTGCCAGCAGCTCCCGGACAGGGGGCAACGGCTACACCTTC
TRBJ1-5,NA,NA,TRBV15,CATSRGTDQPQHF,TGTGCCACCAGCAGAGGGACGGATCAGCCCCAGCATTTT
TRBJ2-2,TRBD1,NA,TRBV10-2,CASSERQGWNTGVLLF,TGCGCCAGCAGCGAGAGACAGGGGTGGAACACCGGGGTGCTGCTTTTT
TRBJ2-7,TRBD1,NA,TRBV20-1,CSALVGTDRYEQYF,TGCAGTGCCCTGGTTGGGACAGATCGCTACGAGCAGTACTTC
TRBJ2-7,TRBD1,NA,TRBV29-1,CSGSTGGMAYEQYF,TGCAGCGGTAGTACAGGGGGCATGGCCTACGAGCAGTACTTC